This passage covers 27 T cell receptor beta chains from one sample sequenced in a study of tissue T cells after allogeneic stem cell transplantation. Method: immunoSEQ multiplex PCR; TCRdb's copy keeps in-frame clones and lacks some. The profile shows 35,000 to 50,000 clones, 92% of them singletons. The specimen was blood, collected before transplantation. These receptors were obtained from a woman aged 35-75 years who later had graft-versus-host disease after an allogeneic stem cell transplant.

This clone was picked up one time. The chain recombines TRBV10-3 with TRBJ2-7; the match to TRBD1 covers 9 bases. With V trimmed by 11 bases and J by 3 bases, 14 bases remained unmatched. CDR1 and CDR2 from the germline V gene are ENHRY and SYGVKD. CDR3 length equals 15 residues. The CDR3 nucleotides are TGTGCCGTAAAAAGCCGGGACAGGGATAACTACGAGCAGTACTTC. Translating it yields CAVKSRDRDNYEQYF.

The chain couples TRBV10-3 to TRBJ2-3; D gene uncertain. V lost 4 bases and J lost 2, with 4 bases in between. Germline CDR1 ENHRY, CDR2 SYGVKD. The length of the CDR3 is 12 residues. The CDR3, as DNA: TGTGCCATCAGTGCGAACACAGATACGCAGTATTTT. This codes for CAISANTDTQYF.

The chain links TRBV6-5 to TRBJ1-1; no firm D call. Germline CDR1 MNHEY, CDR2 SVGAGI. The CDR3 totals 14 residues. V shed 2 bases and J shed 2 bases, with 9 bases lying between them. CDR3 sequence reads: CASSYVADNTEAFF. The CDR3 DNA is TGTGCCAGCAGTTACGTCGCCGATAACACTGAAGCTTTCTTT.

The chain links TRBV12-3 or TRBV12-4 to TRBJ2-2; unclear D gene. Trimming removed 6 bases from V and 4 bases from J, with 6 bases in between. CDR3 length: 12 residues. The CDR3 spells CASRVFTGELFF. The CDR3 nucleotides are TGTGCCAGCAGAGTTTTCACCGGGGAGCTGTTTTTT.

Only one count was recorded for this clone. The chain employs TRBV5-1 and TRBJ2-2; D is uncertain. The CDR3 is 13 amino acids. CDR1 SGHRS and CDR2 YFSETQ come from the germline V gene. The V end was cut by 1 base, the J end by 7 bases, with 8 bases between. The CDR3 DNA reads as TGCGCCAGCAGCTTGCGGCTCGGCGGGGAGCTGTTTTTT. It codes for CASSLRLGGELFF.

This clone was seen only a few times. V is TRBV3-1 (or the pseudogene TRBV3-2) and J is TRBJ2-7; weak D call: TRBD2 (7 bases). The CDR3 consists of 16 residues. V dropped 4 bases and J dropped 2 bases, with 18 bases sitting between them. Germline CDR1 and CDR2: LGHDT and YNNKEL (reference sequence). The CDR3 protein is CASSLRFSGTTYEQYF. As DNA, the CDR3 is TGTGCCAGCAGCCTGAGATTCAGCGGGACAACCTACGAGCAGTACTTC.

This rearrangement joins TRBV21-1 to TRBJ2-1; the table's D call TRBD2 went unverified against the DNA. TRBV21-1 is classified as a pseudogene. The CDR3 totals 17 residues. CDR3: CASSKEGLAAYYNEQFF. CDR3 in DNA: TGTGCCAGCAGCAAAGAGGGACTAGCGGCGTACTACAATGAGCAGTTCTTC.

This chain links TRBV4-2 with TRBJ2-7; D ambiguous. CDR3 length equals 14 residues. Germline loops: CDR1 LGHNA, CDR2 YNFKEQ. Trimming took off 0 bases at V and 0 bases at J, with 6 bases between the two ends. The CDR3 bases are TGTGCCAGCAGCCAAGAAGGTCTCTCCTACGAGCAGTACTTC. Amino acid sequence: CASSQEGLSYEQYF.

The gene calls are TRBV27 and TRBJ2-1, with 8 positions matching TRBD2. From germline, CDR1 is MNHEY and CDR2 SMNVEV (reference sequence). V shed 5 bases, J shed 3 bases, and the junction held 9 bases outside the gene matches. This CDR3 region has 16 residues. The CDR3 is CASSPLAGNSYNEQFF. CDR3 nucleotides: TGTGCCAGCAGTCCCTTAGCGGGAAATAGCTACAATGAGCAGTTCTTC.

The genes are TRBV11-2 and TRBJ2-7, with TRBD2 matching over 9 bases. Per the germline V gene, CDR1 is SGHAT and CDR2 is FQNNGV. V was pared by 5 bases and J by 3 bases, with 2 bases of the junction left unmatched. The length of the CDR3 is 13 residues. This chain's CDR3 is CASSRGRDYEQYF. CDR3 DNA: TGTGCCAGCAGCCGCGGGAGGGACTACGAGCAGTACTTC.

The chain employs TRBV15 and TRBJ2-1, with 8 bases that match TRBD1. This CDR3 spans 17 amino acids. Germline V gives CDR1 LNHNV, CDR2 YYDKDF (reference sequence). V was clipped by 4 bases and J by 6 bases; unmatched bases: 14. CDR3 in DNA: TGTGCCACCAGCATAGAACGAACTCGGGGACAGGTCAATGAGCAGTTCTTC. It yields the protein CATSIERTRGQVNEQFF.

The chain links TRBV6-5 to TRBJ1-1; 9 nucleotides align to TRBD1. CDR1 MNHEY and CDR2 SVGAGI come from the germline V gene. With 2 bases clipped from V and 11 bases from J, the junction kept 15 bases outside the gene matches. There are 16 residues in the CDR3. CDR3 amino acids: CASSYLTGGWLGKAFF. The CDR3 coding sequence is TGTGCCAGCAGTTACCTGACAGGGGGGTGGTTGGGAAAGGCTTTCTTT.

The V gene is TRBV9, the J gene TRBJ2-2, with D possibly being TRBD1 (6 bases). The CDR3 loop spans 16 amino acids. Per germline, CDR1 SGDLS and CDR2 YYNGEE. Trimming took off 3 bases at V and 9 bases at J, with 21 bases between the two ends. The CDR3 DNA is TGTGCCAGCAGCGCTGGCCAGGGGTCAGGGATAAGGGAGCTGTTTTTT. It is translated as CASSAGQGSGIRELFF. The full variable domain, its missing parts supplied by reference TRBV9 and TRBJ2-2, is DSGVTQTPKHLITATGQRVTLRCSPRSGDLSVYWYQQSLDQGLQFLIQYYNGEERAKGNILERFSAQQFPDLHSELNLSSLELGDSALYFCASSAGQGSGIRELFFGEGSRLTVL.

J is TRBJ2-1 and V is TRBV24-1; TRBD2 matches 7 bases. The CDR3 totals 14 residues. V was clipped by 8 bases and J by 0 bases; unmatched bases: 3. CDR1 is KGHDR and CDR2 is SFDVKD in the germline V gene. The CDR3: CATTSGGSYNEQFF. CDR3 DNA: TGTGCCACCACTAGCGGAGGCTCCTACAATGAGCAGTTCTTC.

The chain employs TRBV7-2 and TRBJ2-1; D call uncertain. CDR3 size: 15 residues. Germline V CDR1 and CDR2: SGHTA, FQGNSA. The V and J ends lost 1 base and 6 bases respectively, with 13 bases between them. The CDR3 DNA follows: TGTGCCAGCAGCTTAGTCTTCGGTATCCGCAATGAGCAGTTCTTC. Protein product: CASSLVFGIRNEQFF.

This chain joins TRBV19 and TRBJ1-1; D gene uncertain. The CDR3 runs 13 residues. In germline, CDR1 is LNHDA, CDR2 SQIVND (reference sequence). Trimming shortened V by 6 bases and J by 5 bases, and 13 bases separated the two germline ends. In DNA form, the CDR3 reads TGTGCCAGTAGGGGCCCATCGAGGACTGAAGCTTTCTTT. Protein: CASRGPSRTEAFF.

V and J are TRBV5-6 and TRBJ2-7; D is perhaps TRBD1 (5 bases). V shed 4 bases and J shed 3 bases, with 11 bases lying between them. Germline V lookup: CDR1 SGHDT, CDR2 YYEEEE. CDR3 length: 13 residues. CDR3 amino acids: CASSLGQIYEQYF. In DNA form, the CDR3 reads TGTGCCAGCAGCCTCGGACAAATCTACGAGCAGTACTTC.

The rearrangement joins TRBV9 to TRBJ1-1; tentative D call: TRBD1 (5 bases). Germline-derived CDR1 and CDR2 are SGDLS and YYNGEE. V was clipped by 1 base and J by 1 base, with 8 bases between them. The CDR3 extends over 14 amino acids. Here the CDR3 DNA reads TGTGCCAGCAGCGTACAGGGCGAGAACACTGAAGCTTTCTTT. Its protein is CASSVQGENTEAFF.

The chain combines TRBV5-4 with TRBJ1-4; D unclear. Germline CDR1 SGHNT, CDR2 YYREEE (reference sequence). The CDR3 runs 13 residues. V was trimmed by 0 bases and J by 8 bases, leaving 8 bases between them. This CDR3 reads CASSLEVDEKLFF. The CDR3 DNA is TGTGCCAGCAGCTTGGAAGTTGACGAAAAACTGTTTTTT.

The chain is built from TRBV5-6 and TRBJ2-2; D perhaps matches TRBD1 (5 bases). Germline-derived CDR1 and CDR2 are SGHDT and YYEEEE. The CDR3 is 13 residues long. The V end lost 5 bases, the J end lost 8 bases, and 13 bases lay between the germline ends. This CDR3 reads CASSVVGAGELFF. The CDR3 DNA follows: TGTGCCAGCAGTGTGGTAGGGGCTGGGGAGCTGTTTTTT.

The chain employs TRBV6-5 and TRBJ2-1; 7 bases agree with TRBD2. Germline values: CDR1 MNHEY, CDR2 SVGAGI. CDR3 length: 15 amino acids. Trimming removed 5 bases from V and 3 bases from J; junction bases left unmatched: 7. The CDR3 nucleotides are TGTGCCAGCAGTCGTACTAGCGCGAGCTACAATGAGCAGTTCTTC. Protein: CASSRTSASYNEQFF.

V is TRBV5-1 and J is TRBJ2-1, with TRBD1 matching 12 bases. The V gene end was trimmed by 4 bases and the J gene end by 8 bases; junction bases not matched to a gene: 7. The germline V gene encodes CDR1 SGHRS and CDR2 YFSETQ. The length of the CDR3 is 15 residues. The CDR3 sequence: CASSRGTGGPDEQFF. CDR3 in DNA: TGCGCCAGCAGCCGAGGGACAGGGGGCCCGGATGAGCAGTTCTTC.

The chain combines TRBV29-1 with TRBJ2-2; D ambiguous. Trimming shortened V by 7 bases and J by 4 bases, and 10 bases separated the two germline ends. The CDR3 totals 12 residues. The germline V gene has CDR1 SQVTM and CDR2 ANQGSEA. This CDR3 is CSAQEGTGELFF. The CDR3 DNA sequence: TGCAGCGCCCAAGAAGGCACCGGGGAGCTGTTTTTT.

This clone showed up just once. This rearrangement joins TRBV29-1 to TRBJ2-1; D could derive from TRBD1 or TRBD2 (5 bases each). The V end lost 7 bases, the J end lost 4 bases, and 14 bases lay between the germline ends. The CDR3 covers 13 residues. Germline V gives CDR1 SQVTM, CDR2 ANQGSEA. In DNA form, the CDR3 reads TGCAGCGCACCGGGACCCCTGTACAATGAGCAGTTCTTC. Its protein product is CSAPGPLYNEQFF.

The chain uses TRBV24-1 and TRBJ2-1; maybe TRBD2 (6 bases). The CDR3 covers 16 residues. V lost 1 base and J lost 3, with 12 bases in between. Per the germline V gene, CDR1 is KGHDR and CDR2 is SFDVKD. CDR3 residues: CATSDLRAGNYNEQFF. CDR3 nucleotides: TGTGCCACCAGTGATTTACGAGCGGGCAACTACAATGAGCAGTTCTTC.

This chain uses TRBV19 with TRBJ2-1; D possibly uses TRBD1 or TRBD2 (5 bases each). The CDR3 is 13 amino acids. The V end was cut by 6 bases, the J end by 8 bases, with 14 bases between. The germline gives CDR1 LNHDA, CDR2 SQIVND (reference sequence). CDR3 bases: TGTGCCAGTAGGGGGGTCCTAAACTATGAGCAGTTCTTC. As protein: CASRGVLNYEQFF. Full variable domain (missing parts from reference TRBV19 and TRBJ2-1): DGGITQSPKYLFRKEGQNVTLSCEQNLNHDAMYWYRQDPGQGLRLIYYSQIVNDFQKGDIAEGYSVSREKKESFPLTVTSAQKNPTAFYLCASRGVLNYEQFFGPGTRLTVL.

This chain links TRBV5-4 with TRBJ2-5, with 7 bases lining up with TRBD2. The germline V gene encodes CDR1 SGHNT and CDR2 YYREEE (reference sequence). The trim removed 4 bases at V and 1 base at J, leaving 7 bases unmatched. CDR3 length: 15 residues. CDR3 protein: CASSRGGGFQETQYF. As DNA, the CDR3 is TGTGCCAGCAGCCGTGGGGGGGGGTTCCAAGAGACCCAGTACTTC. Combining the CDR3 with reference TRBV5-4 and TRBJ2-5 gives the whole variable domain ETGVTQSPTHLIKTRGQQVTLRCSSQSGHNTVSWYQQALGQGPQFIFQYYREEENGRGNFPPRFSGLQFPNYSSELNVNALELDDSALYLCASSRGGGFQETQYFGPGTRLLVL.